This T cell receptor (beta chain) derives from a study of blood T cell repertoires in COVID-19. Background on the study: Whether acute or convalescent, the COVID-19 samples came from the United States, Italy and Spain.

Seattle's enrolled individuals joined amid active infection and were then monitored longitudinally. Authors' analysis steps: It was from reference gene primer amplification that nucleated cell counts were estimated. Repertoires were generated with immunoSEQ multiplex PCR, while TCRdb's copy carries only in-frame clones and drops some. V and J calls and clone size are as listed in that table; D and trimming were resolved from the DNA. The sample lists under 200,000 clones, around 85% seen once, with 11% in the top ten. This clone was seen only a few times. This CDR3 region has 14 residues. Trimming at V came to 1 base and at J to 12 bases, leaving 11 bases not matched to a gene. CDR1 is PRHDT and CDR2 is FYEKMQ in the germline V gene (reference sequence).

This TCR derives from a woman in her sixties or seventies with COVID-19, enrolled during active disease. The sample comprised peripheral blood. This chain connects TRBV13 to TRBJ1-1; 7 nucleotides align to TRBD1. The CDR3 coding sequence is TGTGCCAGCAGCTTAGTCGGCAGGGGGGACGTAACTTTCTTT. Protein: CASSLVGRGDVTFF.